This TCR beta chain was captured by sequencing in a study of early T cells in non-severe SARS-CoV-2 infection (dated by TCRdb to the early 2020s). Study-level background: Because TCR sequencing relied on bulk RNA taken from unsorted whole blood, pairing of alpha and beta chains was not possible. Broader findings and caveats from the paper: VDJdb matching was skewed toward anti-spike CD8 responses, so virus-specific expansions were likely underestimated and private and CD4 specificities were missed.

To prepare the library, 5' RACE was applied. For sequencing, a NextSeq 500 was employed. Unique molecular identifiers were attached to individual cDNA molecules in the TCR library protocol so that sequencing error and PCR bias could be corrected. Both TCR alpha and beta chains were sequenced, and tight co-correlation was observed between alpha and beta sequence abundances in each sample. Per the original workflow: V gene, J gene and CDR3 annotation of TCR sequences was performed with Decombinator V4. TCRs were defined as expanded if a significant change between any two time points was detected under a Poisson model with p below 0.0001. Abundances of TCRs were expressed as counts per million after normalisation to the total number of TCRs sequenced in each sample. TRAV1-2 paired with TRAJ12, TRAJ20 or TRAJ33 defined MAIT TCRs, while TRAV10 paired with TRAJ18 defined iNKT TCRs. VDJdb, accessed on 1 November 2021, was searched for TCRs annotated for CMV, EBV and SARS-CoV-2, and TCRs annotated for more than one antigen were excluded. The raw public data were reprocessed by TCRdb itself: fastp quality trimming at Q25, MiXCR clonotype calling, in-frame beta chains only. Rows are combined by CDR3 protein, so each entry shows the most common genes and DNA. These V and J calls derive from TCRdb rather than the authors' analysis. This sample has about 57,000 distinct CDR3 sequences in its table, and 10% of those were observed once. The ten largest clones represent under 9% of the sample.

Comment on this clonotype: Its target antigen remains unknown. Nothing much larger sits one base from this clone, and base qualities are not available.

The study was a case-control design nested within a healthcare worker cohort in London, UK, with weekly nasopharyngeal swab PCR tests and blood sampling. Healthcare workers were enrolled in the week of the UK lockdown, from 23 to 31 March 2020, and were followed every week for up to about 16 weeks. From a lookup of the germline V gene, CDR1 and CDR2 are WSHSY and SAAADI. V is reduced by 6 bases and J by 2 bases, leaving a spacing of 13 bases between them. Reading from cysteine to phenylalanine, the CDR3 counts 14 amino acids. Of the read, only the CDR3 DNA is kept; its 42 bases are in frame from base 1.

The TCR comes from an adult who was a healthcare worker with PCR-confirmed SARS-CoV-2 infection or an uninfected control (not recorded which). The source material was whole blood. The sequence links TRBV10-2 to TRBJ2-5; the D gene lacks a confident call. In nucleotides, the sequence is TGCGCCAGCAGCAGAACCAGCAGACAAGAGACCCAGTACTTC. Its protein product is CASSRTSRQETQYF.